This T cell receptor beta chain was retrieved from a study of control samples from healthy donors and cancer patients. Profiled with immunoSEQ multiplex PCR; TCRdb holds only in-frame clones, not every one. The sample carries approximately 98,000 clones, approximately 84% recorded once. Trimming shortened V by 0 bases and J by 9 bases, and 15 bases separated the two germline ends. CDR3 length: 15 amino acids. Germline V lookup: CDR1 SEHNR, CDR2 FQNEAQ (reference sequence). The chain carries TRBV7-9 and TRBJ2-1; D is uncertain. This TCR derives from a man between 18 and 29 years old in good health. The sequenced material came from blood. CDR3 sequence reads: CASSLAWSGGGEQFF. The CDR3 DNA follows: TGTGCCAGCAGCTTAGCGTGGTCGGGCGGCGGTGAGCAGTTCTTC.